This T cell receptor (beta chain) stems from a study of T cell responses to AZD1222 COVID-19 vaccine. Libraries were prepared by immunoSEQ multiplex PCR; TCRdb keeps only in-frame clonotypes and omits some of them. The sample lists approximately 180,000 clones, about 86% occurring once. Germline lookup yields CDR1 MNHEY and CDR2 SMNVEV (reference sequence). The V gene lost 2 bases and the J gene lost 2 bases, with 15 bases spanning the gap. This CDR3 region has 16 residues. The chain couples TRBV27 to TRBJ1-1; D is possibly TRBD1 (5 bases). The sequence came from an adult in good health. Here the sequenced sample was peripheral blood, taken on day 0 of AZD1222 vaccination. The CDR3 protein is CASSLRQILLNTEAFF. In DNA, the CDR3 is TGTGCCAGCAGTTTAAGACAGATTCTCCTTAACACTGAAGCTTTCTTT.